This record looks at one T cell receptor (beta chain) sequence and its context. The sample belongs to a study of blood T cell repertoires in COVID-19. Looking at the study overall: Samples representing acute and convalescent COVID-19 were sourced from the United States, Italy and Spain. In each case, the material was cDNA or gDNA derived from T cells, B-cell-depleted T cells, or PBMCs.

In the study's own analysis: Reference gene primers were amplified, and this amplification served to estimate nucleated cell counts. The repertoire was sequenced with immunoSEQ multiplex PCR; TCRdb's copy has only in-frame clones and lacks some. That table supplies the V and J calls and clone size; D and trimming were determined from the DNA. This sample has 150,000 to 200,000 clones; approximately 86% occur once, and the top ten carry about 1.6%. V lost 5 bases and J lost 7; bases outside the gene matches: 4. Germline V lookup: CDR1 SGHNT, CDR2 YENEEA. CDR3 length equals 12 residues. The V gene is TRBV11-3, the J gene TRBJ2-5; 7 bases align to TRBD2. This clonotype was sampled from a woman aged 45 to 65 with acute or convalescent COVID-19. The specimen sequenced was peripheral blood. CDR3 DNA: TGTGCCAGCAGCGACCCGGGGGGGACCCAGTACTTC. Translating gives CASSDPGGTQYF.